These 19 T cell receptor beta chains share one sample of origin, sequenced in a study of response to subunit inactivated influenza vaccine. TCRdb recomputed calls from the RT-PCR reads with MiXCR, one row per CDR3 protein. The data show 800,000 or so distinct CDR3 sequences, over 20% seen once. The sequenced sample was PBMCs from blood, obtained roughly 5 days after vaccination. The receptors derive from a man in his fifties who received an inactivated influenza vaccine.

The chain has TRBV20-1 and TRBJ2-5; either TRBD1 or TRBD2 may supply D (7 bases each). The CDR3 runs 17 residues. In germline, CDR1 is DFQATT, CDR2 SNEGSKA (reference sequence). Trimming left V 2 bases short and J 5 bases short, with 24 bases between. CDR3 sequence: CSARSTSGEGALETQYF. Here the CDR3 DNA reads TGCAGTGCTAGATCTACCTCCGGGGAGGGGGCTTTGGAGACCCAGTACTTC.

The chain carries TRBV7-9 and TRBJ2-3; 9 nucleotides agree with TRBD1. CDR3 size: 15 residues. Germline assignment: CDR1 SEHNR and CDR2 FQNEAQ (reference sequence). The junction had 4 bases not matched to a gene; V was cut back by 6 bases and J by 0 bases. In nucleotides, the CDR3 is TGTGCCAGCAGGCAACAGGGGGCCAGCACAGATACGCAGTATTTT. Translating it yields CASRQQGASTDTQYF.

The chain recombines TRBV5-1 with TRBJ2-7; D unresolved. Per the germline V gene, CDR1 is SGHRS and CDR2 is YFSETQ. The CDR3 spans 16 residues. Trimming left V 0 bases short and J 2 bases short, with 15 bases between. The CDR3 DNA follows: TGCGCCAGCAGCTTGGTTGGGAAACCTTTACCCTACGAGCAGTACTTC. This sequence encodes CASSLVGKPLPYEQYF.

The J gene is TRBJ2-5, the V gene TRBV20-1; 8 bases line up with TRBD2. With 3 bases clipped from V and 0 bases from J, the junction kept 9 bases outside the gene matches. The CDR3 has 16 residues. Germline loops: CDR1 DFQATT, CDR2 SNEGSKA (reference sequence). The CDR3 region is CSARDLLAAHQETQYF. For the CDR3, the DNA is TGCAGTGCTAGGGACTTACTAGCGGCCCACCAAGAGACCCAGTACTTC.

This clonotype was seen once. This sequence joins TRBV11-2 and TRBJ2-5, with 10 bases that match TRBD1. This CDR3 contains 15 residues. Germline V CDR1 and CDR2: SGHAT, FQNNGV. Unmatched junction bases numbered 7, after V lost 5 bases and J lost 4 bases. The CDR3 spells CASSPRTGGGETQYF. DNA for the CDR3: TGTGCCAGCAGCCCGCGGACAGGGGGAGGAGAGACCCAGTACTTC.

The gene calls are TRBV6-1 and TRBJ2-3; 7 nucleotides agree with TRBD1. CDR3 size: 15 residues. V was clipped by 7 bases and J by 4 bases; unmatched bases: 11. The germline gives CDR1 MNHNS, CDR2 SASEGT. The CDR3 loop reads CASTPFRGGPDTQYF. In DNA, the CDR3 is TGTGCCAGCACCCCATTTCGAGGGGGCCCAGATACGCAGTATTTT.

This clonotype was counted a few times. V is TRBV20-1 and J is TRBJ2-5; TRBD1 might be the D (6 bases). The CDR3 is made up of 13 amino acids. Between the trimmed V and J ends, which lost 5 bases and 3 bases, there was a span of 13 bases. The germline CDR1 and CDR2 sequences are DFQATT and SNEGSKA (reference sequence). Here the CDR3 reads CSAARTVKETQYF. CDR3 in DNA: TGCAGTGCTGCCCGGACAGTTAAAGAGACCCAGTACTTC.

The rearrangement joins TRBV2 to TRBJ1-5; weak D call: TRBD1 (6 bases). Per the germline V gene, CDR1 is SNHLY and CDR2 is FYNNEI. The CDR3 is 12 amino acids. Trimming took off 5 bases at V and 8 bases at J, with 10 bases between the two ends. The CDR3 loop reads CASSRDKEPQHF. CDR3 nucleotides: TGTGCCAGCAGTAGGGACAAGGAGCCCCAGCATTTT.

The gene calls are TRBV7-2 and TRBJ1-1; no definite D call. Germline CDR1 reads SGHTA; CDR2 reads FQGNSA. Trimming removed 2 bases at V and 3 bases at J, with 7 bases between. CDR3 length equals 13 residues. CDR3 in amino acids: CASSLNTYTEAFF. DNA for the CDR3: TGTGCCAGCAGCTTAAATACATACACTGAAGCTTTCTTT.

The chain uses TRBV7-8 and TRBJ2-2, with D possibly called TRBD1 or TRBD2 (6 bases each). V was clipped by 10 bases and J by 3 bases, with 18 bases between them. From germline, CDR1 is SGHVS and CDR2 FQNEAQ. This CDR3 comprises 15 residues. Written as DNA, the CDR3 is TGTGCCATTACCAGTAGGGGGGTATACACCGGGGAGCTGTTTTTT. Residues: CAITSRGVYTGELFF.

This clonotype has more than one count but fewer than ten. This chain uses TRBV11-2 with TRBJ2-7, with 11 bases lining up with TRBD2. This CDR3 contains 20 residues. Germline loops: CDR1 SGHAT, CDR2 FQNNGV. Trimming at V came to 5 bases and at J to 2 bases, leaving 20 bases not matched to a gene. In nucleotides, the CDR3 is TGTGCCAGCAGCCCATACATTCATAGCGGGGGGGCTAAACTCACCTACGAGCAGTACTTC. This translates into CASSPYIHSGGAKLTYEQYF. Filled out from reference TRBV11-2 and TRBJ2-7, the complete variable domain reads EAGVAQSPRYKIIEKRQSVAFWCNPISGHATLYWYQQILGQGPKLLIQFQNNGVVDDSQLPKDRFSAERLKGVDSTLKIQPAKLEDSAVYLCASSPYIHSGGAKLTYEQYFGPGTRLTVT.

This clonotype occurred many times. CDR3 region: CASSSGLATDTQYF. The CDR3 DNA reads TGTGCCAGCAGTTCCGGACTAGCCACAGATACGCAGTATTTT. V and J are TRBV12-3 or TRBV12-4 and TRBJ2-3; 8 bases agree with TRBD2. J lost 2 bases, V lost 4 bases, and 2 bases had no gene match. CDR3 length: 14 amino acids.

Only a few counts were recorded for this clonotype. The V gene is TRBV28, the J gene TRBJ1-5, with D perhaps matching TRBD1 (5 bases). Germline lookup yields CDR1 MDHEN and CDR2 SYDVKM. This CDR3 is built from 14 residues. V was cut by 3 bases and J by 2 bases, with 8 bases left in between. The CDR3 coding sequence is TGTGCCAGCAGTTTCTACAGGCGCAATCAGCCCCAGCATTTT. Its protein product is CASSFYRRNQPQHF. The complete variable domain, with remaining parts taken from reference TRBV28 and TRBJ1-5, reads DVKVTQSSRYLVKRTGEKVFLECVQDMDHENMFWYRQDPGLGLRLIYFSYDVKMKEKGDIPEGYSVSREKKERFSLILESASTNQTSMYLCASSFYRRNQPQHFGDGTRLSIL.

This clonotype was found a few times. The chain employs TRBV5-1 and TRBJ1-6, with TRBD1 identical over 8 bases. The CDR3 is 15 amino acids. In germline, CDR1 is SGHRS, CDR2 YFSETQ. V gave up 0 bases and J gave up 7 bases; unmatched junction bases: 3. CDR3 sequence reads: CASSLAGGQNSPLHF. The CDR3 coding sequence is TGCGCCAGCAGCTTGGCAGGGGGCCAGAATTCACCCCTCCACTTT. Full variable domain (missing parts from reference TRBV5-1 and TRBJ1-6): KAGVTQTPRYLIKTRGQQVTLSCSPISGHRSVSWYQQTPGQGLQFLFEYFSETQRNKGNFPGRFSGRQFSNSRSEMNVSTLELGDSALYLCASSLAGGQNSPLHFGNGTRLTVT.

The chain employs TRBV10-3 and TRBJ2-7, with 8 bases matching TRBD2. This CDR3 region has 15 residues. The germline gives CDR1 ENHRY, CDR2 SYGVKD. V was pared by 2 bases and J by 9 bases, with 12 bases of the junction left unmatched. The CDR3 DNA is TGTGCCATCAGTGAGACGGCTAGCGGGCCCCTTTGGCAGTACTTC. Translating gives CAISETASGPLWQYF.

V usage is TRBV6-2 or TRBV6-3 and J usage is TRBJ2-3; D uncertain. This CDR3 region has 12 residues. The germline V and J ends were trimmed by 8 bases and 2 bases, with 8 bases remaining between them. Per germline, CDR1 MNHEY and CDR2 SVGEGT. The CDR3, as DNA: TGTGCCAGCGGCCGGTTCACAGATACGCAGTATTTT. Translated: CASGRFTDTQYF.

The CDR3 DNA is TGTGCCACCAGTGATCCGGGACAGGAGAATCGGATGGGCTACACCTTC. It codes for CATSDPGQENRMGYTF. V is TRBV24-1 and J is TRBJ1-2, with 8 bases lining up with TRBD1. The CDR3 loop spans 16 amino acids. V shed 3 bases, J shed 8 bases, and the junction held 13 bases outside the gene matches. CDR1 and CDR2 (germline): KGHDR, SFDVKD.

The chain couples TRBV5-4 to TRBJ2-2, with TRBD1 matching over 8 bases. Trimming took 4 bases from V and 1 from J; bases not matched to a gene: 9. This CDR3 region has 17 residues. From germline, CDR1 is SGHNT and CDR2 YYREEE (reference sequence). CDR3 nucleotides: TGTGCCAGCAGCACCTCGGGACAGGCGCTGAACACCGGGGAGCTGTTTTTT. Translated, it gives CASSTSGQALNTGELFF.

The J gene is TRBJ2-1, the V gene TRBV9; D is possibly TRBD1 or TRBD2 (6 bases each). CDR1 is SGDLS and CDR2 is YYNGEE in the germline V gene. Deletions cut 0 bases from V and 6 bases from J, with 13 bases between. This CDR3 has 15 residues. CDR3 loop: CASSVEGGLGNEQFF. CDR3 nucleotides: TGTGCCAGCAGCGTAGAGGGGGGTCTGGGCAATGAGCAGTTCTTC.